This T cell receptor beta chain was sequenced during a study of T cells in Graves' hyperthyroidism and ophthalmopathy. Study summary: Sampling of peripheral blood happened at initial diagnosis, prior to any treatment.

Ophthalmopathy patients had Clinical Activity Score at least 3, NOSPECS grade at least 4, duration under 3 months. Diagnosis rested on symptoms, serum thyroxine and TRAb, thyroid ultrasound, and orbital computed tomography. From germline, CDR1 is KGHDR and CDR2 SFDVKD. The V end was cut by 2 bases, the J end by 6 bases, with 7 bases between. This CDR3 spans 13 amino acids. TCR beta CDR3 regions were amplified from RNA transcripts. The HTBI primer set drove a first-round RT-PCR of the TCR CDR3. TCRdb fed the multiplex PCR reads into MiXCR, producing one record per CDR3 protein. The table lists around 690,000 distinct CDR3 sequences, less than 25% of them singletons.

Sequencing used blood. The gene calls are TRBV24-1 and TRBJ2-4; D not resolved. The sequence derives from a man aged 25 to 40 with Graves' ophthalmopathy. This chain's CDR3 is CATSDYPGNIQYF. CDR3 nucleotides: TGTGCCACCAGTGATTACCCGGGAAACATTCAGTACTTC.